This T cell receptor (beta chain) was observed in a study of human versus mouse CDR3 diversity and MHC coevolution. General study results and limits: Most of the three human donors had the lowest clonal inequality.

Here immunoSEQ multiplex PCR was the method, and the copy in TCRdb shows in-frame clones only, minus some. The table includes more than 60,000 clones, around 92% detected once. This clone showed up just once. As yet, its antigen is unknown. Germline V lookup: CDR1 SGHVS, CDR2 FQNEAQ. Deletions cut 5 bases from V and 9 bases from J, with 14 bases between. The CDR3 runs 13 residues. The sequenced sample was naive CD4+ T cells from blood. Stated subset: CD45RO-negative CD62L-positive naive CD4 T cells. The rearrangement joins TRBV7-8 to TRBJ2-1; D might be TRBD2 (6 bases). This receptor was obtained from a person aged 25 to 69 in good health. CDR3 region: CASSPRGAAEQFF. The CDR3 DNA is TGTGCCAGCAGCCCGCGCGGGGCCGCTGAGCAGTTCTTC. Supplemented by reference TRBV7-8 and TRBJ2-1, the full variable domain reads GAGVSQSPRYKVAKRGQDVALRCDPISGHVSLFWYQQALGQGPEFLTYFQNEAQLDKSGLPSDRFFAERPEGSVSTLKIQRTQQEDSAVYLCASSPRGAAEQFFGPGTRLTVL.